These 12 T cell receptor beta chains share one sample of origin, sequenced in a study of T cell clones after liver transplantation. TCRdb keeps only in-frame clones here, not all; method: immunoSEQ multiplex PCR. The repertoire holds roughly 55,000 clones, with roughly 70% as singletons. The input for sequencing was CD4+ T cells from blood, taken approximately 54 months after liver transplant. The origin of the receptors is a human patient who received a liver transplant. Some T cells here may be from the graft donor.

This CDR3 reads CAWSISGGRETQYF. The CDR3 DNA reads TGTGCCTGGAGTATCTCAGGGGGCAGAGAGACCCAGTACTTC. V and J are TRBV30 and TRBJ2-5; 8 bases line up with TRBD1. This CDR3 has 14 residues. V was pared by 2 bases and J by 4 bases, with 6 bases of the junction left unmatched. CDR1 and CDR2 (germline): GTSNPN, SVGIG (reference sequence).

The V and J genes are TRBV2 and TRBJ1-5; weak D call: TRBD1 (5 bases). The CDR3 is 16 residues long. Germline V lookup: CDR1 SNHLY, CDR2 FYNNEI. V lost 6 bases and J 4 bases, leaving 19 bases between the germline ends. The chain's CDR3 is CASSPTIQVRNQPQHF. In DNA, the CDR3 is TGTGCCAGCAGCCCCACTATACAGGTGAGGAATCAGCCCCAGCATTTT.

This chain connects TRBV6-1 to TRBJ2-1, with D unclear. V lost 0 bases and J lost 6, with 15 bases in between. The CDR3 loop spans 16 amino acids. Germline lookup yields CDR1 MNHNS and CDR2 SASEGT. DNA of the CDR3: TGTGCCAGCAGTGAAGCAAGGACGGGCGGTTTCAATGAGCAGTTCTTC. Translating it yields CASSEARTGGFNEQFF.

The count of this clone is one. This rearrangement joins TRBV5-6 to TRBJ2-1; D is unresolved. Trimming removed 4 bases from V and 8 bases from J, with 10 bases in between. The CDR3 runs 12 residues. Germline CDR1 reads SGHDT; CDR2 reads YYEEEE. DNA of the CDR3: TGTGCCAGCAGCACCGGCACTCATGAGCAGTTCTTC. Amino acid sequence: CASSTGTHEQFF. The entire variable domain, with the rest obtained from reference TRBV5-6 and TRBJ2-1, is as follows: DAGVTQSPTHLIKTRGQQVTLRCSPKSGHDTVSWYQQALGQGPQFIFQYYEEEERQRGNFPDRFSGHQFPNYSSELNVNALLLGDSALYLCASSTGTHEQFFGPGTRLTVL.

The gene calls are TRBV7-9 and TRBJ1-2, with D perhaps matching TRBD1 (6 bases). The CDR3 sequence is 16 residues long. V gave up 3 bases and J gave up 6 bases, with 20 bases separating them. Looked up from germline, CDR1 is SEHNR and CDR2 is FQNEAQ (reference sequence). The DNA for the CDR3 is TGTGCCAGCAGCTTCGGGTCACTCACAGGGATTGATGGCTACACCTTC. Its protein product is CASSFGSLTGIDGYTF.

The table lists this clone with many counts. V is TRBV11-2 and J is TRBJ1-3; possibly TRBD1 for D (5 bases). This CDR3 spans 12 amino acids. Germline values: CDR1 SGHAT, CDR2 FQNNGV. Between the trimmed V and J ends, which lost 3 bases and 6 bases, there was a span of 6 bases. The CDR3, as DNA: TGTGCCAGCAGCTTGGGGCAAAACACCATATATTTT. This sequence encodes CASSLGQNTIYF.

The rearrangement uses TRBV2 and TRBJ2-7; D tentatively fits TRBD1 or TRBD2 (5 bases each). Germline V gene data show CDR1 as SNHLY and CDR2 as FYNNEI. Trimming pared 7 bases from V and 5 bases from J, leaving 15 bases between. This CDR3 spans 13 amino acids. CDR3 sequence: CASTGWGSHEQYF. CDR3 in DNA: TGTGCCAGCACCGGTTGGGGGAGCCACGAGCAGTACTTC.

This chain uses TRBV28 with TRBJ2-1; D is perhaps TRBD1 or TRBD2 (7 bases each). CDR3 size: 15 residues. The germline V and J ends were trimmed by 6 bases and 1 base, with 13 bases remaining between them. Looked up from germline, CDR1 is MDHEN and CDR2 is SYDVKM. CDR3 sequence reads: CASRLQGGSYNEQFF. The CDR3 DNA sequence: TGTGCCAGCAGATTGCAGGGGGGGTCCTACAATGAGCAGTTCTTC.

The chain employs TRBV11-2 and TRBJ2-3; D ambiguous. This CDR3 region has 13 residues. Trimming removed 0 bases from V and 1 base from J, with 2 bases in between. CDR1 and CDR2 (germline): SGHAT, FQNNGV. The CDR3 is CASSLDGTDTQYF. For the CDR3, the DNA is TGTGCCAGCAGCTTAGACGGCACAGATACGCAGTATTTT.

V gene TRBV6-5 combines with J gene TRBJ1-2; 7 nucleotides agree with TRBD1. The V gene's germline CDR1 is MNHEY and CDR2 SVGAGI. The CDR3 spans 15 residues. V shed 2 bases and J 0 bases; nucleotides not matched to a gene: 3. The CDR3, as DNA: TGTGCCAGCAGTTACGGCCAGGGGGCTAACTATGGCTACACCTTC. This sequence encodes CASSYGQGANYGYTF.

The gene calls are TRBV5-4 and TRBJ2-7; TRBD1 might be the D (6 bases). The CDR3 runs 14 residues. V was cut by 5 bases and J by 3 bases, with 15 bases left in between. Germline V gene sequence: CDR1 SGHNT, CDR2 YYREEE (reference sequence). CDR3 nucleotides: TGTGCCAGCAGTCCAGGGGCCCCCCTCTACGAGCAGTACTTC. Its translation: CASSPGAPLYEQYF. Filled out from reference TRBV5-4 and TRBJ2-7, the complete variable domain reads ETGVTQSPTHLIKTRGQQVTLRCSSQSGHNTVSWYQQALGQGPQFIFQYYREEENGRGNFPPRFSGLQFPNYSSELNVNALELDDSALYLCASSPGAPLYEQYFGPGTRLTVT.

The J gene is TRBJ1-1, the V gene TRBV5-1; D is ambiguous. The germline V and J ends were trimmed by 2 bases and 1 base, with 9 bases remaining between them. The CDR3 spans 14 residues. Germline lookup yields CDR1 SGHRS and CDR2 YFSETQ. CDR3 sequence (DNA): TGCGCCAGCAGCTTAGGTCCCCAGAACACTGAAGCTTTCTTT. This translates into CASSLGPQNTEAFF.